This entry is about one T cell receptor beta chain. This sample was included in a study of shared clonotypes between healthy human individuals. Germline values: CDR1 SGHRS, CDR2 YFSETQ. V shed 0 bases and J shed 4 bases, with 8 bases lying between them. The CDR3 spans 14 residues. TCRdb keeps only in-frame clones here, not all; method: immunoSEQ multiplex PCR. The sample records about 1 million clones, more than 60% being singletons. A split of CD4+ cells into CD45RA+ naive and CD45RA-negative memory subsets was performed. This sequence was found in a man aged 18-30 years in good health. Sequencing input: memory CD4+ T cells sorted from blood. Documented subset: CD45RA-negative fraction. This chain joins TRBV5-1 and TRBJ1-5; D might be TRBD1 (5 bases). The CDR3 sequence is CASSLDGANQPQHF. The CDR3 region has the DNA TGCGCCAGCAGCTTGGATGGGGCGAATCAGCCCCAGCATTTT.